This passage covers 23 T cell receptor beta chains from one sample sequenced in a study of T-cell memory formation after mild COVID-19. Each CDR3 protein is one row after TCRdb ran MiXCR on the 5' RACE reads. This table holds around 250,000 distinct CDR3 sequences, around 15% found once. Sequenced: PBMCs or a T cell subset sorted from them (not recorded which). The receptors shown here come from a man between 18 and 29 years old who had mild COVID-19 (a few samples of this study predate the infection). Cell type and time point are not known.

The chain joins TRBV7-2 to TRBJ1-1, with TRBD1 matching over 11 bases. CDR1 is SGHTA, CDR2 FQGNSA, per germline. V dropped 3 bases and J dropped 9; count of bases not matched to a gene: 3. The CDR3 has 13 amino acids. CDR3 residues: CASSFGTGGKAFF. The CDR3 DNA follows: TGTGCCAGCAGCTTCGGGACAGGGGGAAAAGCTTTCTTT.

This clonotype was seen many times. The chain links TRBV12-3 or TRBV12-4 to TRBJ2-5, with D hard to call. The CDR3 sequence is 13 residues long. The V end was cut by 5 bases, the J end by 5 bases, with 12 bases between. The CDR3 nucleotides read TGTGCCAGCAGTCCCACTGGGGTGGAGACCCAGTACTTC. This sequence encodes CASSPTGVETQYF.

The V call is TRBV4-2, the J call TRBJ2-1; no clear D. V shed 0 bases and J shed 12 bases, with 9 bases lying between them. The germline V gene encodes CDR1 LGHNA and CDR2 YNFKEQ. The length of the CDR3 is 12 residues. The chain's CDR3 is CASSQDPNLQFF. In DNA, the CDR3 is TGTGCCAGCAGCCAAGACCCGAACCTGCAGTTCTTC.

V and J are TRBV24-1 and TRBJ1-2, with D hard to call. Germline lookup yields CDR1 KGHDR and CDR2 SFDVKD. Trimming removed 0 bases from V and 4 bases from J, with 11 bases in between. This CDR3 has 15 residues. The CDR3 reads CATSDLQPDGYGYTF. As DNA, the CDR3 is TGTGCCACCAGTGATTTGCAGCCCGACGGCTATGGCTACACCTTC.

The chain has TRBV5-1 and TRBJ2-1; 7 bases match TRBD1. With V trimmed by 4 bases and J by 7 bases, 11 bases remained unmatched. Germline V gene sequence: CDR1 SGHRS, CDR2 YFSETQ. The CDR3 extends over 15 amino acids. The chain's CDR3 is CASSGTVTPGNEQFF. In nucleotides, the CDR3 is TGCGCCAGCAGCGGGACAGTGACTCCGGGTAATGAGCAGTTCTTC.

This clonotype was seen more than once but under ten times. The chain uses TRBV5-1 and TRBJ2-1; D is possibly TRBD2 (6 bases). This CDR3 contains 15 residues. Trimming cost V 3 bases and J 6 bases, with 16 bases left between them. Germline CDR1 is SGHRS and CDR2 is YFSETQ. The CDR3 loop is CASSSTAGTPNEQFF. DNA for the CDR3: TGCGCCAGCAGCTCGACCGCCGGGACTCCCAATGAGCAGTTCTTC.

This clonotype was seen a handful of times. The chain recombines TRBV11-2 with TRBJ2-7; perhaps TRBD2 as D (5 bases). The CDR3 spans 16 residues. Germline V gene sequence: CDR1 SGHAT, CDR2 FQNNGV. Deletions cut 0 bases from V and 2 bases from J, with 14 bases between. Written as DNA, the CDR3 is TGTGCCAGCAGCTTAGAAGGTCCGGGGAGAGCCTACGAGCAGTACTTC. It encodes CASSLEGPGRAYEQYF.

In its sample, this clonotype was seen a few times. The CDR3 region is CASSLGRQGKEPLHF. The CDR3 coding sequence is TGTGCCAGCAGTTTAGGACGACAGGGCAAAGAGCCCCTCCACTTT. V and J are TRBV28 and TRBJ1-6; 7 nucleotides line up with TRBD1. V shed 2 bases and J 13 bases; nucleotides not matched to a gene: 11. Germline V lookup: CDR1 MDHEN, CDR2 SYDVKM. The CDR3 is 15 amino acids.

This clonotype was found a few times. V and J are TRBV6-6 and TRBJ1-5, with D uncertain. V was clipped by 6 bases and J by 0 bases, with 12 bases between them. The CDR3 length is 15 residues. Germline assignment: CDR1 MNHNY and CDR2 SVGAGI (reference sequence). CDR3: CASRGTIYSNQPQHF. DNA for the CDR3: TGTGCCAGCAGAGGAACAATCTATAGCAATCAGCCCCAGCATTTT.

This chain connects TRBV6-2 or TRBV6-3 to TRBJ1-2, with a tentative D call TRBD1 (5 bases). V was trimmed by 2 bases and J by 5 bases, leaving 9 bases between them. Germline V CDR1 and CDR2: MNHEY, SVGEGT. CDR3 length: 13 residues. In DNA form, the CDR3 reads TGTGCCAGCAGTTACGACGGGACTTATGGCTACACCTTC. This codes for CASSYDGTYGYTF.

This chain uses TRBV10-2 with TRBJ2-7, with D possibly being TRBD1 or TRBD2 (5 bases each). V was cut by 9 bases and J by 6 bases, with 18 bases left in between. The CDR3 runs to 13 residues. Germline V gives CDR1 WSHSY, CDR2 SAAADI. The CDR3 spells CASQVSVGAEQYF. CDR3 nucleotide sequence: TGCGCCAGTCAAGTGAGTGTCGGGGCCGAGCAGTACTTC.

This clonotype appeared a few times. The rearrangement links TRBV27 to TRBJ1-5; D gene uncertain. The CDR3 is made up of 13 amino acids. V lost 6 bases and J lost 5, with 11 bases in between. Per germline, CDR1 MNHEY and CDR2 SMNVEV (reference sequence). Here the CDR3 reads CASSHLRYQPQHF. DNA of the CDR3: TGTGCCAGCAGCCATTTGAGGTATCAGCCCCAGCATTTT.

The gene calls are TRBV6-5 and TRBJ1-1; D is uncertain. Germline CDR1 reads MNHEY; CDR2 reads SVGAGI. V was clipped by 0 bases and J by 4 bases, with 9 bases between them. The CDR3 contains 14 residues. CDR3 sequence: CASSYSRETTEAFF. CDR3 nucleotides: TGTGCCAGCAGTTACTCGAGGGAGACCACTGAAGCTTTCTTT.

The chain carries TRBV5-6 and TRBJ2-4, with D perhaps matching TRBD1 (5 bases). There are 14 residues in the CDR3. Trimming left V 4 bases short and J 7 bases short, with 15 bases between. The V gene's germline CDR1 is SGHDT and CDR2 YYEEEE. This chain's CDR3 is CASSITTVGNIQYF. DNA for the CDR3: TGTGCCAGCAGCATTACGACAGTTGGGAACATTCAGTACTTC.

A single count supports this clonotype. This rearrangement joins TRBV4-3 to TRBJ1-4, with D possibly TRBD1 on 5 matching bases. This CDR3 has 16 residues. Germline CDR1 reads LGHNA; CDR2 reads YSLEER. The V gene lost 1 base and the J gene lost 2 bases, with 11 bases spanning the gap. The CDR3 is CASSQGWGRTNEKLFF. The CDR3 coding sequence is TGCGCCAGCAGCCAAGGCTGGGGGAGGACTAATGAAAAACTGTTTTTT.

The V and J genes are TRBV30 and TRBJ2-3; D gene unclear. This CDR3 is 12 amino acids long. Germline-derived CDR1 and CDR2 are GTSNPN and SVGIG (reference sequence). With 2 bases removed from V and 5 bases from J, the gap between germline ends came to 8 bases. The CDR3 region is CAWSFDRDTQYF. The CDR3 DNA follows: TGTGCCTGGAGTTTCGATCGAGATACGCAGTATTTT.

The chain recombines TRBV4-2 with TRBJ2-3; TRBD1 or TRBD2 may be the D gene (5 bases each). CDR1 and CDR2 from the germline V gene are LGHNA and YNFKEQ. The CDR3 is 16 amino acids. V was shortened by 7 bases and J by 0 bases, with 17 bases between the two germline ends. In DNA, the CDR3 is TGTGCCAGCACCCCGGGGCGGATTTTTAGCACAGATACGCAGTATTTT. This gives the protein CASTPGRIFSTDTQYF.

This chain connects TRBV6-5 to TRBJ1-5; no reliable D call. V dropped 8 bases and J dropped 0 bases, with 14 bases sitting between them. The germline CDR1 and CDR2 sequences are MNHEY and SVGAGI. CDR3 length equals 15 residues. Written as DNA, the CDR3 is TGTGCCAGCGGTTCCATTTGGGGTAGCAATCAGCCCCAGCATTTT. Translation gives CASGSIWGSNQPQHF.

This chain joins TRBV11-2 and TRBJ1-5; D not resolved. V lost 2 bases to trimming and J lost 6 bases, with 14 bases between them. The CDR3 covers 15 residues. From germline, CDR1 is SGHAT and CDR2 FQNNGV. This CDR3 is CASSLNSGYRQPQHF. CDR3 bases: TGTGCCAGCAGCTTAAATTCGGGGTATCGTCAGCCCCAGCATTTT.

The V gene is TRBV6-2 or TRBV6-3, the J gene TRBJ2-7; D may correspond to TRBD1 or TRBD2 (5 bases each). V shed 5 bases and J shed 2 bases, with 13 bases lying between them. This CDR3 is built from 14 residues. Germline V gene sequence: CDR1 MNHEY, CDR2 SVGEGT. The CDR3 loop reads CASSRSGATYEQYF. CDR3 bases: TGTGCCAGCAGTAGGTCCGGGGCCACCTACGAGCAGTACTTC.

The table lists this clonotype with a count of one. The chain joins TRBV20-1 to TRBJ1-2, with D maybe TRBD1 (6 bases). The V gene's germline CDR1 is DFQATT and CDR2 SNEGSKA (reference sequence). The CDR3 is 15 residues long. Trimming removed 2 bases at V and 1 base at J, with 14 bases between. CDR3 coding DNA: TGCAGTGCTAGACGCGGCCAGGGGTATAACTATGGCTACACCTTC. This sequence encodes CSARRGQGYNYGYTF.

This chain uses TRBV6-6 with TRBJ2-5; D may be TRBD1 (6 bases). V lost 5 bases and J 4 bases, leaving 20 bases between the germline ends. The CDR3 consists of 16 residues. Per the germline V gene, CDR1 is MNHNY and CDR2 is SVGAGI (reference sequence). Here the CDR3 reads CASSPLGHQVGETQYF. DNA of the CDR3: TGTGCCAGCAGTCCCTTGGGACACCAGGTGGGAGAGACCCAGTACTTC.

This clonotype came up many times. The chain is built from TRBV6-2 or TRBV6-3 and TRBJ2-3; D possibly matches TRBD1 or TRBD2 (6 bases each). Between the trimmed V and J ends, which lost 5 bases and 3 bases, there was a span of 15 bases. The CDR3 spans 15 residues. Germline CDR1 MNHEY, CDR2 SVGEGT. As DNA, the CDR3 is TGTGCCAGCAGTCGGGGGCAAACCAATACAGATACGCAGTATTTT. The encoded protein is CASSRGQTNTDTQYF.